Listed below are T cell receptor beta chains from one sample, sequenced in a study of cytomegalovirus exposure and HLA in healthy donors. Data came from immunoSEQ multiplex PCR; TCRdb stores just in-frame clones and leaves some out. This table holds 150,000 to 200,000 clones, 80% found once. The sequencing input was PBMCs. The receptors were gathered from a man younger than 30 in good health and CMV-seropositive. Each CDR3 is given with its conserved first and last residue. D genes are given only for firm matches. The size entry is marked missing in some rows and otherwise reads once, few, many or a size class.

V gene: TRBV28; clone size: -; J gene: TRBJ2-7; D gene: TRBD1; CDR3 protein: CASSVAGTGLDEQYF; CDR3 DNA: TGTGCCAGCAGTGTAGCCGGGACAGGGCTCGACGAGCAGTACTTC
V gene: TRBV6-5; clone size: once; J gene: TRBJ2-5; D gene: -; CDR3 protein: CASSYSQAQETQYF; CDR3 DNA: TGTGCCAGCAGTTACTCACAGGCTCAAGAGACCCAGTACTTC
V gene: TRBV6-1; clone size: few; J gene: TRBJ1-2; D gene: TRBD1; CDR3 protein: CASGSGTANYTF; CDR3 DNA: TGTGCCAGCGGGTCGGGGACAGCGAACTACACCTTC
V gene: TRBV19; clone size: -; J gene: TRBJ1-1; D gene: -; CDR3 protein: CASSVRGEQNTEAFF; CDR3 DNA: TGTGCCAGTAGCGTCAGGGGTGAGCAAAACACTGAAGCTTTCTTT
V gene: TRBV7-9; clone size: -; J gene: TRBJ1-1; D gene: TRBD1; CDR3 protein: CASSLQGASTEAFF; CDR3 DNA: TGTGCCAGCAGCTTACAGGGGGCAAGCACTGAAGCTTTCTTT
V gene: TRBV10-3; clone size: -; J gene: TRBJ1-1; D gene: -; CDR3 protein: CAISDTSGGTEAFF; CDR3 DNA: TGTGCCATCAGTGATACCTCCGGGGGAACTGAAGCTTTCTTT
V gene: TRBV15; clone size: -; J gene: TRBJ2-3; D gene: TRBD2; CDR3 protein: CATSGSAGGTDTQYF; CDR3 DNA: TGTGCCACCAGCGGATCAGCGGGAGGCACAGATACGCAGTATTTT
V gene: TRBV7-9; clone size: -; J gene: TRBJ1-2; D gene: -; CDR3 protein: CASSLADSYGYTF; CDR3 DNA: TGTGCCAGCAGCTTAGCCGACAGCTATGGCTACACCTTC
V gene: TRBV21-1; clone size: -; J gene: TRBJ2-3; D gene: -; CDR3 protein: CASRTRWGGVNTQYF; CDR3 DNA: TGTGCCAGCAGGACCAGATGGGGGGGGGTTAATACGCAGTATTTT
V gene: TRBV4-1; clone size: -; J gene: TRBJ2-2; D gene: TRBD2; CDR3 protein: CASSQLSRGAGELFF; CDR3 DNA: TGCGCCAGCAGCCAACTATCTCGGGGGGCCGGGGAGCTGTTTTTT
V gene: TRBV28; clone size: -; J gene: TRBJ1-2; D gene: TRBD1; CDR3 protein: CASSLTGVYYGYTF; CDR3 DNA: TGTGCCAGCAGTTTGACAGGGGTTTACTATGGCTACACCTTC
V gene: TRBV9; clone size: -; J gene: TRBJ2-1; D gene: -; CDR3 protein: CASSAGVGNNEQFF; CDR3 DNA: TGTGCCAGCAGCGCAGGGGTAGGGAACAATGAGCAGTTCTTC
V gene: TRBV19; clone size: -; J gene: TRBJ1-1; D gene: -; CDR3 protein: CASSTPRDTSTEAFF; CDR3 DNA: TGTGCCAGTAGTACCCCCCGGGACACGTCCACTGAAGCTTTCTTT
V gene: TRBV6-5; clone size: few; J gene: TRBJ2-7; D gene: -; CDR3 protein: CASSPVGGLTYEQYF; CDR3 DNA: TGTGCCAGCAGCCCAGTCGGGGGTCTGACCTACGAGCAGTACTTC
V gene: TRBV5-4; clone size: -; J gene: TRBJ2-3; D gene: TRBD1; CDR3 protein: CASSLGGQGLTDTQYF; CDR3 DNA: TGTGCCAGCAGCTTGGGCGGACAGGGCCTCACAGATACGCAGTATTTT
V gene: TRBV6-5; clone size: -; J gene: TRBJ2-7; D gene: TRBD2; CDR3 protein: CASSYSERGGKEQYF; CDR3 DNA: TGTGCCAGCAGTTACTCGGAGCGGGGGGGGAAGGAGCAGTACTTC
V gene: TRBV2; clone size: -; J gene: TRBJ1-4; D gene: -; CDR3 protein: CASSSTGRVNEKLFF; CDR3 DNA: TGTGCCAGCAGTAGCACAGGGAGGGTTAATGAAAAACTGTTTTTT
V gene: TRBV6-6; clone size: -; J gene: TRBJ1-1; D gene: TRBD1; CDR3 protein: CASSWDRAREAFF; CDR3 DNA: TGTGCCAGCAGTTGGGACAGGGCCAGGGAAGCTTTCTTT
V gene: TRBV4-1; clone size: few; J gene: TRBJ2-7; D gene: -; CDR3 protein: CASSQDRENEQYF; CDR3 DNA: TGCGCCAGCAGCCAAGATCGGGAAAACGAGCAGTACTTC
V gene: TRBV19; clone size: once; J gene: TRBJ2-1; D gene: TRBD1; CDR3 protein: CASSIGGQGRDEQFF; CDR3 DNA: TGTGCCAGTAGTATAGGGGGACAGGGGAGGGATGAGCAGTTCTTC
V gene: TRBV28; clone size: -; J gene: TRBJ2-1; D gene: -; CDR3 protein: CASRNRLVVGNEQFF; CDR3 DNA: TGTGCCAGCAGGAATAGACTAGTAGTTGGGAATGAGCAGTTCTTC
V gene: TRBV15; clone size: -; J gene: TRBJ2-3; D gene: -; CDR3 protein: CATSQGTATDTQYF; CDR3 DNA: TGTGCCACCAGCCAGGGCACAGCGACAGATACGCAGTATTTT
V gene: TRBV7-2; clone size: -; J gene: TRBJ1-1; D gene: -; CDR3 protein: CASSPDIATEAFF; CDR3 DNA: TGTGCCAGCAGCCCGGACATTGCCACTGAAGCTTTCTTT
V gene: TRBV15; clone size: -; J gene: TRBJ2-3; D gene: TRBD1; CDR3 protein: CATSRGQGALATDTQYF; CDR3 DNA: TGTGCCACCAGCAGAGGACAGGGGGCCCTGGCCACAGATACGCAGTATTTT
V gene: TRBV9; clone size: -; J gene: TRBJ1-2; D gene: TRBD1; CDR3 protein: CASSVSTRTGYGYTF; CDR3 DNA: TGTGCCAGCAGCGTATCTACTCGGACAGGATATGGCTACACCTTC
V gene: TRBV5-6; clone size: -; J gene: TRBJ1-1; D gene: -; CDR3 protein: CASSPGGANTEAFF; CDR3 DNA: TGTGCCAGCAGCCCCGGAGGGGCAAACACTGAAGCTTTCTTT
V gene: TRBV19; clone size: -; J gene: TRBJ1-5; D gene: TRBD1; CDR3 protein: CASSRPPGTGAVLSNQPQHF; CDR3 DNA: TGTGCCAGTAGCCGCCCCCCCGGGACAGGGGCCGTCTTGAGCAATCAGCCCCAGCATTTT
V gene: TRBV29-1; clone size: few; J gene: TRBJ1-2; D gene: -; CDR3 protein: CSVGAGGGYTF; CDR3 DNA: TGCAGCGTTGGGGCCGGGGGAGGCTACACCTTC
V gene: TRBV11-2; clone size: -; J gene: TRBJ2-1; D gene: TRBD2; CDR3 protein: CASSSIAGAHNGEQFF; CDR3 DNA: TGTGCCAGCAGCTCAATAGCGGGAGCTCATAATGGTGAGCAGTTCTTC
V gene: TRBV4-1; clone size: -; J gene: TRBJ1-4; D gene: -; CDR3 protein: CASSRPGGTNEKLFF; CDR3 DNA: TGCGCCAGCAGCCGTCCGGGGGGTACTAATGAAAAACTGTTTTTT